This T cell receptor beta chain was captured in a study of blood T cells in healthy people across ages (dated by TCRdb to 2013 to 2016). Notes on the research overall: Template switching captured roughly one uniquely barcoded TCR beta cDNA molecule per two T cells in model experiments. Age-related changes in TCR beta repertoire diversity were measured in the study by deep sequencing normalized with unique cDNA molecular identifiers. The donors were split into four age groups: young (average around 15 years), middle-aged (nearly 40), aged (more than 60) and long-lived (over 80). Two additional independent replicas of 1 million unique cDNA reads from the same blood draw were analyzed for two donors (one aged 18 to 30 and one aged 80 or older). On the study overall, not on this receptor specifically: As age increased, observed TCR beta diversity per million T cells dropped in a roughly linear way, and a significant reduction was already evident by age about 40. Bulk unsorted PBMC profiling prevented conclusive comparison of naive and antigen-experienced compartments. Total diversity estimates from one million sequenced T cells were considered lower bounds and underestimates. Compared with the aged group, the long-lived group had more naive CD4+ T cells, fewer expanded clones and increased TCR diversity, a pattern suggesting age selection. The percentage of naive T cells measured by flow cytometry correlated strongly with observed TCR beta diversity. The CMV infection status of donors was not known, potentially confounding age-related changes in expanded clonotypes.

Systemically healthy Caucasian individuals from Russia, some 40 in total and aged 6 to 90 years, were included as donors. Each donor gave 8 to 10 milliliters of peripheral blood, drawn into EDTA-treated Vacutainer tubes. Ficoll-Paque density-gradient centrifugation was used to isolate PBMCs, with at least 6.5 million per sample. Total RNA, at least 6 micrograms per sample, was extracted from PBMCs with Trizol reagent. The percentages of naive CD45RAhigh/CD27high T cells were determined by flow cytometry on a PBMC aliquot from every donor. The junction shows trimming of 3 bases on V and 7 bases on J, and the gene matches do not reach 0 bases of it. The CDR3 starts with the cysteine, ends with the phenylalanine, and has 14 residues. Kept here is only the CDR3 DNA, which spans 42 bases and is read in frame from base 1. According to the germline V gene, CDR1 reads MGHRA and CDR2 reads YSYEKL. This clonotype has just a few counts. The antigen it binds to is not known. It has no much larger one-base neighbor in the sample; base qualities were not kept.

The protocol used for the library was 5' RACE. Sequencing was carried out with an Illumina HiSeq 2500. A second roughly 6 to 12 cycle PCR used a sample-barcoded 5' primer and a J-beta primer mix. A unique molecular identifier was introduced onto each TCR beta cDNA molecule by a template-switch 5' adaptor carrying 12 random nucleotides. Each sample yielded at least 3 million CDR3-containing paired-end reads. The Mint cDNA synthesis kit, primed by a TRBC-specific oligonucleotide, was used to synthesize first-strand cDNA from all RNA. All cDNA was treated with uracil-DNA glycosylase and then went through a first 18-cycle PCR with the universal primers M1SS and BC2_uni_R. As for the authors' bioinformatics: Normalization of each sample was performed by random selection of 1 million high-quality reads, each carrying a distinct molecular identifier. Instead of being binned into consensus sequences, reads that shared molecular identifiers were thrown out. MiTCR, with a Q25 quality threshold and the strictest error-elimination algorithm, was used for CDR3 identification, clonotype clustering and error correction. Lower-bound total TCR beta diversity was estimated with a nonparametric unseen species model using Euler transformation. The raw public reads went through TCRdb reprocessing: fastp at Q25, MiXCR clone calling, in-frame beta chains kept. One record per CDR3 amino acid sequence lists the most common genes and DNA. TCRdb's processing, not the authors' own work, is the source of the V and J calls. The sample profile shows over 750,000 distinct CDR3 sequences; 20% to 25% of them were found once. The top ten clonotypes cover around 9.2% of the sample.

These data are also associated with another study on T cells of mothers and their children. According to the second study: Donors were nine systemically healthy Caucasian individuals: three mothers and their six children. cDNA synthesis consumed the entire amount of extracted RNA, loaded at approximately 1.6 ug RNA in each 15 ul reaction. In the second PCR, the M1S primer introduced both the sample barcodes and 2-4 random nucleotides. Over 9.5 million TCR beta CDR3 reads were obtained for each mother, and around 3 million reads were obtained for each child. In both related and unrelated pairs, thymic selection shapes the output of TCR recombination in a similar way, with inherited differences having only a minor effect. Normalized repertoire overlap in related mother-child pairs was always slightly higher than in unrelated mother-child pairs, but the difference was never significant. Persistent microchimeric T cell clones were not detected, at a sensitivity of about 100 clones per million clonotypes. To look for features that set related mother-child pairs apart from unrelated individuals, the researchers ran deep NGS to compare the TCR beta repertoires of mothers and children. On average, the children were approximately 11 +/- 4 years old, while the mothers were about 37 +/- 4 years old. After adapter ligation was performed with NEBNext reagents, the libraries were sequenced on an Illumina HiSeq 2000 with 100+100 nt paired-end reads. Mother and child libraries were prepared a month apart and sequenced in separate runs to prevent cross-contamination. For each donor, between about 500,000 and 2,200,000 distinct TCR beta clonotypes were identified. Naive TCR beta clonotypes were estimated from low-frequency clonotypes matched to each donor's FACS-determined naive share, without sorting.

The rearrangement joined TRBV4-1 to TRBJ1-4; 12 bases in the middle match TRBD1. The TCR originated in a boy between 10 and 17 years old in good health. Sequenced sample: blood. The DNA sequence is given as TGCGCCAGCAGCCAGGGACAGGGGGCTGAAAAACTGTTTTTT. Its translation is CASSQGQGAEKLFF.